The entry below gives a single T cell receptor (beta chain) sequence along with its context. Its antigen is unidentified. V lost 0 bases and J 3 bases, leaving 9 bases between the germline ends. The V gene's germline CDR1 is SGHNT and CDR2 YYREEE (reference sequence). The CDR3 extends over 15 amino acids. Profiled with immunoSEQ multiplex PCR; TCRdb holds only in-frame clones, not every one. In the table there are tens of thousands of clones, 70% to 90% of which are singletons. These data are taken from a study of OX40 agonist ivuxolimab in advanced cancers. Study context: Ivuxolimab, which patients received intravenously every 2 weeks, was dosed at 0.01 to 10 mg/kg. Overall study results and limits: At 0.1 to 3.0 mg/kg, clonal expansion of CD4+ and CD8+ blood T cells had occurred by week 6. The antigens recognized by the expanded peripheral T cells, that is their antigen specificity, were not determined.

Baseline, cycle 4 day 1, and cycle 7 day 1 were the blood sampling points. This TCR was recovered from an adult with an advanced solid tumor such as melanoma, head and neck, liver or kidney cancer. Sequenced material: CD4+ or CD8+ T cells sorted from blood, taken in a trial of the OX40 agonist ivuxolimab. The chain combines TRBV5-4 with TRBJ2-2, with D possibly matching TRBD1 (6 bases). The chain's CDR3 is CASSLDRVDTGELFF. The CDR3 coding sequence is TGTGCCAGCAGCTTGGACAGGGTGGACACCGGGGAGCTGTTTTTT.